This T cell receptor (beta chain) was sequenced for a study of technical replicates of blood from a handful of donors (dated by TCRdb to about 2017). The library was obtained by the immunoSEQ multiplex PCR assay. Not all clones reach the TCRdb copy of this immuneACCESS table, which keeps in-frame sequences only. Checked studies attribute under half of the gap to unresolved V genes and leave the rest unexplained. Counted in this sample were 45,000 to 60,000 clones; about 94% of them appeared once. 2.5% to 3.5% of the sample belongs to the ten largest clones. For this clone: The target of this receptor is not known. Base qualities are not provided; no much larger clone lies one nucleotide away.

Its CDR3 holds 17 amino acids, cysteine through phenylalanine. CDR3 DNA only is kept here, 51 bases in frame from base 1. The germline V gene yields SGHDT for CDR1 and YYEEEE for CDR2. The V end loses 4 bases and the J end loses 3 bases, and a stretch of 23 bases separates them. Material: PBMCs. This chain is built from TRBV5-6 and TRBJ2-7, with the D gene too uncertain to name. This sequence originates from a human donor in good health. Some clones in this sample may be carry-over from other donors' samples. This receptor has the CDR3 CASSHSEPSMSDYEQYF. The nucleotide sequence reads TGTGCCAGCAGCCATTCCGAGCCTAGTATGTCCGACTACGAGCAGTACTTC. When the CDR3 is completed using the reference TRBV5-6 and TRBJ2-7 genes on either side, the full variable domain is DAGVTQSPTHLIKTRGQQVTLRCSPKSGHDTVSWYQQALGQGPQFIFQYYEEEERQRGNFPDRFSGHQFPNYSSELNVNALLLGDSALYLCASSHSEPSMSDYEQYFGPGTRLTVT.